This TCR beta chain was profiled in a study of T cells in women clearing cervical HPV infection. Germline CDR1 reads SEHNR; CDR2 reads FQNEAQ (reference sequence). V gave up 2 bases and J gave up 3 bases, with 10 bases separating them. This CDR3 spans 14 amino acids. Study-wide results and caveats: It is unknown whether associations predate infection; no effector/memory or HPV-specific sorting.

As to this clone: Antigen: not known. Sequencing ends 3 residues short of the CDR3 end; the germline J gene provides the rest.

Only in-frame clones appear in the TCRdb table, and some are missing; sequencing was by immunoSEQ multiplex PCR. The specimen's table records over 9,500 clones. The receptor was isolated from a woman aged 18 to 75 with a cervical HPV16 infection that either progressed to CIN3+ or cleared (not recorded which). The V call is TRBV7-9, the J call TRBJ1-2, with D tentatively TRBD1 (6 bases). The specimen sequenced was blood buffy coat. The part of the CDR3 DNA that was read is TGTGCCAGCAGCTTACGAGGGGGGGACTATGGC. Amino acid sequence: CASSLRGGDYG. In full, the CDR3 reads CASSLRGGDYGYTF.